This T cell receptor (beta chain) derives from a study of T cells in Graves' hyperthyroidism and ophthalmopathy. Study-wide findings and caveats: The model foresaw ophthalmopathy a median roughly 6.6 months prior to onset.

For the diagnoses, clinical symptoms, serum thyroxine and TRAb, thyroid ultrasound and orbital computed tomography were used. Cells are PBMCs isolated from around 9.4 ml of fresh blood. This clonotype was detected ten times or more. Its antigen is not identified. The J segment lost 2 bases and the V segment lost 0 bases, leaving 19 bases of the junction unmatched. From germline, CDR1 is SNHLY and CDR2 FYNNEI. The CDR3 is made up of 21 amino acids. The CDR3 regions of TCR beta were amplified from RNA transcripts. TCR CDR3 underwent first-round RT-PCR with the HTBI primer set. TCRdb called the multiplex PCR reads again in MiXCR, with one record for every CDR3 protein. The table records around 600,000 distinct CDR3 sequences, approximately 14% of them present only once.

The sequencing input was blood. The source of this sequence is a woman in her fifties or sixties with Graves' ophthalmopathy. The V and J genes are TRBV2 and TRBJ2-5; the match to TRBD2 covers 9 bases. CDR3 residues: CASSEAWVGGRRGREQETQYF. The CDR3, as DNA: TGTGCCAGCAGTGAAGCGTGGGTTGGGGGCAGGCGCGGGAGGGAACAAGAGACCCAGTACTTC.